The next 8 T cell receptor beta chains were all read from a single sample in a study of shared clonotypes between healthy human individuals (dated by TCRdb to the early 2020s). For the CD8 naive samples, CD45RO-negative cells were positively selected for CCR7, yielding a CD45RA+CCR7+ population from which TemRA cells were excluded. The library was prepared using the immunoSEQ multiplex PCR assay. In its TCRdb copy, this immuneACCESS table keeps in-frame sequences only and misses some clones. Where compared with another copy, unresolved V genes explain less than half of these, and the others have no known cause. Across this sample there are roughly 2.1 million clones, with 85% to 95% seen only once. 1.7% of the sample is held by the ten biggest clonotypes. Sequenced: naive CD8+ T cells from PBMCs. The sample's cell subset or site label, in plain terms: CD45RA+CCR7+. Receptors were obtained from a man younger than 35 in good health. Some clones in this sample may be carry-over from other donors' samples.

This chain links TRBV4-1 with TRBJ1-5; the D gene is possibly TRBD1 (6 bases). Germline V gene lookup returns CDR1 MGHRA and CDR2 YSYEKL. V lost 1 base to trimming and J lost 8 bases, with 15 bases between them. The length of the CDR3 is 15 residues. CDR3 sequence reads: CASSQAWGPIEPQHF. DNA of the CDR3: TGCGCCAGCAGCCAAGCTTGGGGGCCGATAGAGCCCCAGCATTTT.

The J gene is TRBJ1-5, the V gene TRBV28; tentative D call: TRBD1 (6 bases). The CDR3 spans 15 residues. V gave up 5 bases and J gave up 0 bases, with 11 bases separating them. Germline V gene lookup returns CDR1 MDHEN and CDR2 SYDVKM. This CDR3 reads CASSKGEFSNQPQHF. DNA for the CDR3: TGTGCCAGCAGTAAGGGGGAGTTTAGCAATCAGCCCCAGCATTTT.

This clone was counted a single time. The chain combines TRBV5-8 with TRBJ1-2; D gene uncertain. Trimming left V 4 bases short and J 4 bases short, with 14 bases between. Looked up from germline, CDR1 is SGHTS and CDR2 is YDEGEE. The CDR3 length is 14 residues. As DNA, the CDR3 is TGTGCCAGCAGCCCCTGGCGGAGCGCCTATGGCTACACCTTC. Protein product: CASSPWRSAYGYTF. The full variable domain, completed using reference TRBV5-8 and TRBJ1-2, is EAGVTQSPTHLIKTRGQQATLRCSPISGHTSVYWYQQALGLGLQFLLWYDEGEERNRGNFPPRFSGRQFPNYSSELNVNALELEDSALYLCASSPWRSAYGYTFGSGTRLTVV.

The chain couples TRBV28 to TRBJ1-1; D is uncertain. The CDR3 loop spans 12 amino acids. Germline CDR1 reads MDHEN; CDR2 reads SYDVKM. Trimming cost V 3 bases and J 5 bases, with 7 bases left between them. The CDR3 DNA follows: TGTGCCAGCAGTTTTCGCAGAACTGAAGCTTTCTTT. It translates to CASSFRRTEAFF.

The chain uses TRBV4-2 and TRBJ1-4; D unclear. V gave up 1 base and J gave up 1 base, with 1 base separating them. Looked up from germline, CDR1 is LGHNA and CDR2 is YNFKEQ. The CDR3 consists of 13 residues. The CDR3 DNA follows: TGTGCCAGCAGCCAAGTAACTAATGAAAAACTGTTTTTT. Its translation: CASSQVTNEKLFF.

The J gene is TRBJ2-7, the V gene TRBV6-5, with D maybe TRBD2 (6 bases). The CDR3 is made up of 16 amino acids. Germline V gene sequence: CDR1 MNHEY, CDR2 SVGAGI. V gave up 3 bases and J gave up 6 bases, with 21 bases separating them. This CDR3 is CASSYSSGERSLEQYF. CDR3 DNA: TGTGCCAGCAGTTATTCTTCGGGAGAACGATCTCTCGAGCAGTACTTC.

The chain's CDR3 is CASSQEWDHSNEQFF. The CDR3 bases are TGCGCCAGCAGCCAAGAATGGGACCACTCCAATGAGCAGTTCTTC. The chain has TRBV4-1 and TRBJ2-1, with D possibly being TRBD1 or TRBD2 (5 bases each). There are 15 residues in the CDR3. The V gene lost 0 bases and the J gene lost 6 bases, with 12 bases spanning the gap. The germline gives CDR1 MGHRA, CDR2 YSYEKL.

This chain's CDR3 is CASSLWSSGPGREYEQYF. CDR3 nucleotides: TGCGCCAGCAGCTTGTGGAGTAGCGGCCCTGGCCGAGAGTACGAGCAGTACTTC. V is TRBV5-1 and J is TRBJ2-7; maybe TRBD2 (6 bases). The CDR3 contains 18 residues. From germline, CDR1 is SGHRS and CDR2 YFSETQ. Between the trimmed V and J ends, which lost 1 base and 4 bases, there was a span of 24 bases.